The 11 T cell receptor beta chains presented below share a single source sample, sequenced in a study of T cell repertoires in cytomegalovirus infection. TCRdb fed the reads into MiXCR, producing one record per CDR3 protein. The data hold about 740,000 distinct CDR3 sequences, with approximately 34% observed a single time. The sample was PBMCs. The receptors here all came from a human donor in good health (CMV status not recorded). Some clones in this sample may be carry-over from other donors' samples.

This clonotype has more than one count but fewer than ten. The chain couples TRBV10-3 to TRBJ2-1; the D gene could be TRBD1 or TRBD2 (5 bases each). Germline lookup yields CDR1 ENHRY and CDR2 SYGVKD. CDR3 size: 12 residues. Trimming left V 8 bases short and J 5 bases short, with 10 bases between. For the CDR3, the DNA is TGTGCCATCTGGGACGGAAACAATGAGCAGTTCTTC. Amino acid sequence: CAIWDGNNEQFF.

This clonotype was found a few times. The V gene is TRBV11-2, the J gene TRBJ2-7; D unresolved. Germline V gene data show CDR1 as SGHAT and CDR2 as FQNNGV. The CDR3 length is 14 residues. Trimming pared 5 bases from V and 6 bases from J, leaving 17 bases between. The CDR3 sequence: CASSPGSGPREQYF. CDR3 bases: TGTGCCAGCAGCCCCGGGTCAGGACCACGCGAGCAGTACTTC. The full variable domain, in which reference TRBV11-2 and TRBJ2-7 provide the parts outside the CDR3, is EAGVAQSPRYKIIEKRQSVAFWCNPISGHATLYWYQQILGQGPKLLIQFQNNGVVDDSQLPKDRFSAERLKGVDSTLKIQPAKLEDSAVYLCASSPGSGPREQYFGPGTRLTVT.

The chain couples TRBV5-1 to TRBJ2-5, with TRBD2 matching 12 bases. CDR3 length: 16 residues. The V segment lost 0 bases and the J segment 5 bases; nucleotides outside the gene matches: 5. The germline V gene has CDR1 SGHRS and CDR2 YFSETQ. CDR3 region: CASSLGTSGIRETQYF. DNA for the CDR3: TGCGCCAGCAGCTTGGGGACTAGCGGGATCCGGGAGACCCAGTACTTC.

J is TRBJ1-2 and V is TRBV7-9; 7 bases align to TRBD1. Germline assignment: CDR1 SEHNR and CDR2 FQNEAQ (reference sequence). V gave up 5 bases and J gave up 7 bases; unmatched junction bases: 4. This CDR3 spans 12 amino acids. The CDR3 coding sequence is TGTGCCAGCAGCCTAGACAGGGTTGGCTACACCTTC. Its protein is CASSLDRVGYTF.

Turning to this clonotype: A read error is likely, as this CDR3 ends without the conserved phenylalanine or tryptophan. DNA of the CDR3: TGTGCCAGCAGCGGCGGGGAGCGGCTGATCAATGAGCAGTTCTTA. Its protein is CASSGGERLINEQFL. This sequence joins TRBV7-2 and TRBJ2-1, with D possibly being TRBD2 (6 bases). The V and J ends lost 5 bases and 6 bases respectively, with 17 bases between them. Germline lookup yields CDR1 SGHTA and CDR2 FQGNSA. This CDR3 comprises 15 residues.

This clonotype was found a few times. The chain joins TRBV11-2 to TRBJ2-3, with TRBD2 identical over 13 bases. Germline-derived CDR1 and CDR2 are SGHAT and FQNNGV. The CDR3 has 17 amino acids. V lost 5 bases to trimming and J lost 2 bases; unmatched junction nucleotides: 7. CDR3 coding DNA: TGTGCCAGCAGCCCGGCGGGACTAGCGGGATTCACAGATACGCAGTATTTT. Translating it yields CASSPAGLAGFTDTQYF.

About this clonotype: The junction and the germline gene differ at one end; a read error may be behind it. The gene calls are TRBV7-7 and TRBJ2-2, with unresolved D. Germline CDR1 reads SSHAT; CDR2 reads FNYEAQ (reference sequence). The CDR3 consists of 13 residues. As DNA, the CDR3 is TGTGCTAGCAGCTTTGATTTTGCAGGGGAGCTGTTTTTT. Its protein is CASSFDFAGELFF. Based on the CDR3 plus reference TRBV7-7 and TRBJ2-2, the full variable domain is GAGVSQSPRYKVTKRGQDVTLRCDPISSHATLYWYQQALGQGPEFLTYFNYEAQPDKSGLPSDRFSAERPEGSISTLTIQRTEQRDSAMYRCASSFDFAGELFFGEGSRLTVL.

This chain uses TRBV28 with TRBJ2-2; D not resolved. The V end lost 5 bases, the J end lost 2 bases, and 9 bases lay between the germline ends. CDR3 size: 14 residues. CDR1 is MDHEN and CDR2 is SYDVKM in the germline V gene. This CDR3 is CASSVDQNTGELFF. CDR3 nucleotides: TGTGCCAGCAGTGTGGACCAAAACACCGGGGAGCTGTTTTTT.

The V call is TRBV5-4, the J call TRBJ1-3, with TRBD1 identical over 12 bases. Trimming took 3 bases from V and 6 from J; bases not matched to a gene: 4. This CDR3 spans 15 amino acids. Per germline, CDR1 SGHNT and CDR2 YYREEE (reference sequence). CDR3 coding DNA: TGTGCCAGCAGCTCCCGGGACAGGGGGCTAAACACCATATATTTT. Its protein is CASSSRDRGLNTIYF.

The gene calls are TRBV5-1 and TRBJ2-5; D might be TRBD2 (7 bases). Germline V gene lookup returns CDR1 SGHRS and CDR2 YFSETQ. This CDR3 region has 14 residues. Trimming stripped 6 bases from V and 0 bases from J, with 12 bases between. For the CDR3, the DNA is TGCGCCAGCACGGCGGGGGCGTACCAAGAGACCCAGTACTTC. This sequence encodes CASTAGAYQETQYF. Full variable domain (rest looked up from reference TRBV5-1 and TRBJ2-5): KAGVTQTPRYLIKTRGQQVTLSCSPISGHRSVSWYQQTPGQGLQFLFEYFSETQRNKGNFPGRFSGRQFSNSRSEMNVSTLELGDSALYLCASTAGAYQETQYFGPGTRLLVL.

A note on this clonotype: Germline and junction disagree at one end, which may indicate a read error. The CDR3 nucleotides read TGTGCCATCAGTGACTCAGGGTTCTCTAGCACAGCTACGCAGTATTTT. Amino acids: CAISDSGFSSTATQYF. V usage is TRBV10-3 and J usage is TRBJ2-3; D tentatively fits TRBD1 or TRBD2 (5 bases each). The length of the CDR3 is 16 residues. Germline assignment: CDR1 ENHRY and CDR2 SYGVKD.